These T cell receptor beta chains were read from a single sample in a study of cytomegalovirus exposure and HLA in healthy donors. Clones were read by immunoSEQ multiplex PCR, and TCRdb kept only the in-frame ones, dropping some. The profile shows about 270,000 clones, 65% to 90% of them singletons. Material: PBMCs. The origin of the receptors is a young woman in good health and CMV-seronegative. The CDR3 runs from the conserved cysteine through the conserved F or W. Fields, in order: D gene, J gene, V gene, clone size, CDR3 DNA, CDR3 protein. D genes are given only for firm matches. The size of a clone is reported for some rows only, either as once, few or many, or as a class for expanded clones.

- | TRBJ1-1 | TRBV18 | once | TGTGCCAGCTCACCACGGGCAGGGGATATGAACACTGAAGCTTTCTTT | CASSPRAGDMNTEAFF
- | TRBJ2-5 | TRBV9 | - | TGTGCCAGCAGCGTAGTTGAGGGTTTGGAGACCCAGTACTTC | CASSVVEGLETQYF
- | TRBJ1-2 | TRBV30 | - | TGTGCCTGGAGTGGTACTAACTATGGCTACACCTTC | CAWSGTNYGYTF
TRBD1 | TRBJ1-2 | TRBV10-3 | - | TGTGCCATCACCCCCTCGGACAGGGGGCTACGGGGCTACACCTTC | CAITPSDRGLRGYTF
- | TRBJ1-2 | TRBV5-4 | few | TGTGCCAGCAGCACAGGTTACTATGGCTACACCTTC | CASSTGYYGYTF
- | TRBJ2-5 | TRBV9 | once | TGTGCCAGCAGCGTAGGGCGGGCGGGGGAGACCCAGTACTTC | CASSVGRAGETQYF
- | TRBJ2-2 | TRBV5-1 | - | TGCGCCAGCAGCTTCCCTTCGAACACCGGGGAGCTGTTTTTT | CASSFPSNTGELFF
- | TRBJ1-1 | TRBV5-1 | - | TGCGCCAGCGGGCTCTCCAGTTCGATGGCCACTGAAGCTTTCTTT | CASGLSSSMATEAFF
TRBD1 | TRBJ2-7 | TRBV9 | - | TGTGCCAGCAGCCCTACGACAGGGGAGTATCACGAGCAGTACTTC | CASSPTTGEYHEQYF
- | TRBJ2-7 | TRBV29-1 | - | TGCAGCGTTGAAGAAAAAGGGGACGAGCAGTACTTC | CSVEEKGDEQYF
TRBD1 | TRBJ1-6 | TRBV19 | - | TGTGCCAGTAGTATTCCAGCCCTACAGGGGGCCCGAACACCCCTCCACTTT | CASSIPALQGARTPLHF
- | TRBJ1-2 | TRBV4-2 | - | TGTGCCAGCAGCCAAGAACTGGTAGTCGGAGGGACTGTCTATGGCTACACCTTC | CASSQELVVGGTVYGYTF
TRBD1 | TRBJ1-2 | TRBV7-9 | - | TGTGCCAGCAGCCAACCTGGACAGGGGGCTGCGGGCTACACCTTC | CASSQPGQGAAGYTF
TRBD1 | TRBJ2-7 | TRBV10-1 | - | TGCGCCAGCAGTGAGCCGGGACAGGGTCCCTACGAGCAGTACTTC | CASSEPGQGPYEQYF
TRBD2 | TRBJ2-3 | TRBV6-4 | - | TGTGCCAGCAGTGCGGGGAGGGCCCCCGATACGCAGTATTTT | CASSAGRAPDTQYF
TRBD2 | TRBJ2-1 | TRBV2 | - | TGTGCCAGCAGCCCCGGGACTAGCAATGGTGAGCAGTTCTTC | CASSPGTSNGEQFF
- | TRBJ2-7 | TRBV4-1 | - | TGCGCCAGCAGCCAGGGTTTGGGGGGTGGGGAATACGAGCAGTACTTC | CASSQGLGGGEYEQYF
TRBD2 | TRBJ2-3 | TRBV6-5 | - | TGTGCCAGCGGCGGGACTAGCGGGATAACAGATACGCAGTATTTT | CASGGTSGITDTQYF
- | TRBJ2-7 | TRBV5-6 | - | TGTGCCAGCAGCTTGGCCTTTAGCGTCTTATCCTACGAGCAGTACTTC | CASSLAFSVLSYEQYF
TRBD1 | TRBJ1-1 | TRBV9 | - | TGTGCCAGCAGCTCAGGGGGACTTTCTGAAGCTTTCTTT | CASSSGGLSEAFF
- | TRBJ1-3 | TRBV6-5 | - | TGTGCCAGCAGTTCCGGGACTCAGCGAAACACCATATATTTT | CASSSGTQRNTIYF
TRBD1 | TRBJ2-7 | TRBV5-6 | - | TGTGCCAGCAGCCCCGGACAGGGGACGGGCGAGCAGTACTTC | CASSPGQGTGEQYF
- | TRBJ2-7 | TRBV5-5 | - | TGTGCCAGCAGCCGACCTAGCTATTTGTCCTACGAGCAGTACTTC | CASSRPSYLSYEQYF
TRBD1 | TRBJ2-7 | TRBV7-2 | - | TGTGCCAGCAGCCTACAGGGGTGGGAGCAGTACTTC | CASSLQGWEQYF
TRBD2 | TRBJ2-7 | TRBV19 | - | TGTGCCAGTAGTATGAGGGAGGGCTTCTACGAGCAGTACTTC | CASSMREGFYEQYF
- | TRBJ1-1 | TRBV2 | - | TGTGCCAGCAGGGCGGGATACCAGAACACTGAAGCTTTCTTT | CASRAGYQNTEAFF
TRBD2 | TRBJ2-5 | TRBV7-2 | - | TGTGCCAGCAGCCGAAGGGGTCTAGCGGGGGGGTATGAGACCCAGTACTTC | CASSRRGLAGGYETQYF
- | TRBJ1-2 | TRBV4-3 | once | TGCGCCAGCAGCCGGACAGCTAACTATGGCTACACCTTC | CASSRTANYGYTF
- | TRBJ2-1 | TRBV12-5 | - | TGTGCTAGTGGTTTGTATGCCTACAATGAGCAGTTCTTC | CASGLYAYNEQFF
- | TRBJ1-2 | TRBV5-1 | - | TGCGCCAGCAGCTTGGGGCGGGGGATTAACTATGGCTACACCTTC | CASSLGRGINYGYTF
TRBD2 | TRBJ2-7 | TRBV6-5 | few | TGTGCCAGCGGGAGGACTAGACTTGACTACGAGCAGTACTTC | CASGRTRLDYEQYF
- | TRBJ1-2 | TRBV4-1 | once | TGCGCCAGCAGCCAAGATCCATATGGCTACACCTTC | CASSQDPYGYTF
TRBD1 | TRBJ1-5 | TRBV4-2 | few | TGTGCCAGCAGCCAACACCTGGGACAGGCCAGTCAGCCCCAGCATTTT | CASSQHLGQASQPQHF
- | TRBJ2-4 | TRBV4-3 | - | TGCGCCAGCAGCCAAGACCCACAGGGAGGGAAAAACATTCAGTACTTC | CASSQDPQGGKNIQYF
TRBD2 | TRBJ2-1 | TRBV27 | once | TGTGCCAGCAGTGGTACGGGGCTAGCGGGGGGGCGTTCCTACAATGAGCAGTTCTTC | CASSGTGLAGGRSYNEQFF
- | TRBJ1-5 | TRBV4-3 | - | TGCGCCAGCAGCCAAGACAACAGAAAGAGTCAGCCCCAGCATTTT | CASSQDNRKSQPQHF
- | TRBJ1-2 | TRBV5-1 | - | TGCGCCAGCAGCTTGAGTTTGGGGGCAGGTAACGCTAACTATGGCTACACCTTC | CASSLSLGAGNANYGYTF
- | TRBJ1-2 | TRBV27 | few | TGTGCCAGCAGTTTCTTAGGGGGAGGGGATGGCTACACCTTC | CASSFLGGGDGYTF
TRBD1 | TRBJ1-1 | TRBV30 | - | TGTGCCTGGAGTGAAAGGACAGGTTCGGAAGCTTTCTTT | CAWSERTGSEAFF
- | TRBJ1-1 | TRBV6-5 | - | TGTGCCAGCAGGAGAAGCGTTTCAGGGGATGAAGCTTTCTTT | CASRRSVSGDEAFF
- | TRBJ1-2 | TRBV30 | - | TGTGCCTGGAAACGGGGGGCGTACTATGGCTACACCTTC | CAWKRGAYYGYTF
TRBD1 | TRBJ1-1 | TRBV19 | - | TGTGCCAGTAGTAGAAAGACAGGGGACAACACTGAAGCTTTCTTT | CASSRKTGDNTEAFF